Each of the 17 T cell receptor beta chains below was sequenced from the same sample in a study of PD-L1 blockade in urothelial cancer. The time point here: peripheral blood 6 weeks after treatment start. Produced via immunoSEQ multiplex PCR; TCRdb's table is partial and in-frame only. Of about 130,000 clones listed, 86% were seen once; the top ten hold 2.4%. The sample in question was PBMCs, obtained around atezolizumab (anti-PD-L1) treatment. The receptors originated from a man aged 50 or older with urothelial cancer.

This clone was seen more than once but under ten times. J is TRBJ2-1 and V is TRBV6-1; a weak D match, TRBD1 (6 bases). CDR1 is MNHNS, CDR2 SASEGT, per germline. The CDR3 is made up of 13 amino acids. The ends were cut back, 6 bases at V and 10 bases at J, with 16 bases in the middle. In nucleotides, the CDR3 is TGTGCCAGCAGAGTCATAGGGGGAACGGAGCAGTTCTTC. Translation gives CASRVIGGTEQFF.

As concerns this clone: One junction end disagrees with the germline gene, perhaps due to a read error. The CDR3 region has the DNA TGTGCCAGCAGCTTGGCTGCTGGGCCGAGGGTTTTT. It translates to CASSLAAGPRVF. The genes are TRBV5-4 and TRBJ1-5, with unresolved D. Germline V gene sequence: CDR1 SGHNT, CDR2 YYREEE (reference sequence). The length of the CDR3 is 12 residues.

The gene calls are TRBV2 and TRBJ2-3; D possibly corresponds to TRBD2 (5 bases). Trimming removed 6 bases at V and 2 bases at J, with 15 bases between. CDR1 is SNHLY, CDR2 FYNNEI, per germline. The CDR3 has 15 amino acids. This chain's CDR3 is CASRRASSNTDTQYF. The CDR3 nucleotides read TGTGCCAGCAGGCGGGCTAGCTCTAACACAGATACGCAGTATTTT.

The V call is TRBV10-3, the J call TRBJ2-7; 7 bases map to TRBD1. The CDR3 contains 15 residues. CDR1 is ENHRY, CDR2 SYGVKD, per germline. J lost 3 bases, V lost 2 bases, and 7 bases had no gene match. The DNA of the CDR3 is TGTGCCATCAGTGAGATCGAACAGGGGAACTACGAGCAGTACTTC. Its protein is CAISEIEQGNYEQYF.

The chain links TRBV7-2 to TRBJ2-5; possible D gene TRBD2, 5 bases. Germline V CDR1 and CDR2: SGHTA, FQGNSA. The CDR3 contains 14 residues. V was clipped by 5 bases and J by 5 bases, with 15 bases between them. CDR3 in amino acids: CASSRGGSAETQYF. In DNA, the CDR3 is TGTGCCAGCAGCCGCGGAGGAAGCGCGGAGACCCAGTACTTC.

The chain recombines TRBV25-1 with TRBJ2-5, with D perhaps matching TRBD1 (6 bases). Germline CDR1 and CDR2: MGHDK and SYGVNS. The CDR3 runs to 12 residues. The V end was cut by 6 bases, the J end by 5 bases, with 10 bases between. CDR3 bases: TGTGCCAGCAGACAGGGCCGGGAGACCCAGTACTTC. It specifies CASRQGRETQYF.

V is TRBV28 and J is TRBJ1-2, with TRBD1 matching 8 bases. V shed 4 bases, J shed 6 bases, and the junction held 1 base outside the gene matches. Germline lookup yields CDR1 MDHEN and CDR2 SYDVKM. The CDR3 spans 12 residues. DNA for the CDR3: TGTGCCAGCAGTTCGACAGGGGATGGCTACACCTTC. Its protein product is CASSSTGDGYTF.

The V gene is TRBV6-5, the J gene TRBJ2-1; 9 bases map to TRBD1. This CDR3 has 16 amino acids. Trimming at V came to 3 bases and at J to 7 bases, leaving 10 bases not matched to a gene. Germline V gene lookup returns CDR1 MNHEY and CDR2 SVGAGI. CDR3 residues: CASSYQGTGRRNEQFF. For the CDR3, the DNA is TGTGCCAGCAGTTATCAGGGGACAGGGCGCCGTAATGAGCAGTTCTTC.

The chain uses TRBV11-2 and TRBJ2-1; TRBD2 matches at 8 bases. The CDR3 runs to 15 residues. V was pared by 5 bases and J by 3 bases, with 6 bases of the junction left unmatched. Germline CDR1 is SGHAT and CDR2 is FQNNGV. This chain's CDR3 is CASSPLAVHYNEQFF. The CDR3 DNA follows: TGTGCCAGCAGCCCACTAGCGGTCCACTACAATGAGCAGTTCTTC.

This chain's CDR3 is CASSLRTGSDTQYF. For the CDR3, the DNA is TGTGCCAGCAGCCTGCGGACAGGGTCGGATACGCAGTATTTT. This sequence joins TRBV6-5 and TRBJ2-3, with 8 bases that match TRBD1. CDR3 length: 14 residues. Germline V gene data show CDR1 as MNHEY and CDR2 as SVGAGI. The junction had 8 bases not matched to a gene; V was cut back by 6 bases and J by 6 bases.

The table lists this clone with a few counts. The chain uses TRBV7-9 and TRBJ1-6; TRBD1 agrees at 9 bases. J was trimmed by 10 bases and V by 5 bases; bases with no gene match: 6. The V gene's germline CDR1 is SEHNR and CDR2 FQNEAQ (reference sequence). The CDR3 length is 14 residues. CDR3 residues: CASSQGQGGSPLHF. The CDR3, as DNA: TGTGCCAGCAGCCAGGGACAGGGAGGGTCACCCCTCCACTTT.

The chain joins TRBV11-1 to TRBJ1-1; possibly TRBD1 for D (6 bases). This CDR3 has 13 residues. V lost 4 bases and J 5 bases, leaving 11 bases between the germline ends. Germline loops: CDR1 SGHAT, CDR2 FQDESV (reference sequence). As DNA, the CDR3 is TGTGCCAGCAGCTGGGGCAGGGGAACTGAAGCTTTCTTT. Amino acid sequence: CASSWGRGTEAFF.

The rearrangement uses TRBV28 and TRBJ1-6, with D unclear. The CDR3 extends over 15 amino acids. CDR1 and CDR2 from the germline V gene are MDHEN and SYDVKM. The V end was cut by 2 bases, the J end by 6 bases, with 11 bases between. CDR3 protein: CASSLSYSSNSPLHF. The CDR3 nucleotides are TGTGCCAGCAGTTTAAGTTACAGTAGTAATTCACCCCTCCACTTT.

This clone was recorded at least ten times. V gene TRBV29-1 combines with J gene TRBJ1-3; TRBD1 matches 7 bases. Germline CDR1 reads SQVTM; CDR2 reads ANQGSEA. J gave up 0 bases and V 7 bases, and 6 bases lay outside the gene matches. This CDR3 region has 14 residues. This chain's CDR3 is CSAKGQSSGNTIYF. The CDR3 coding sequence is TGCAGCGCTAAGGGACAGAGCTCTGGAAACACCATATATTTT. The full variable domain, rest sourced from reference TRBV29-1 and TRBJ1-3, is SAVISQKPSRDICQRGTSLTIQCQVDSQVTMMFWYRQQPGQSLTLIATANQGSEATYESGFVIDKFPISRPNLTFSTLTVSNMSPEDSSIYLCSAKGQSSGNTIYFGEGSWLTVV.

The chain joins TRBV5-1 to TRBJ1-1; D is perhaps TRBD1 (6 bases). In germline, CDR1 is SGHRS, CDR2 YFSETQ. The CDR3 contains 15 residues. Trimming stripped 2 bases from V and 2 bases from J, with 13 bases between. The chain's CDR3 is CASSFFRGINTEAFF. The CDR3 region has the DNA TGCGCCAGCAGCTTCTTCAGGGGAATCAACACTGAAGCTTTCTTT.

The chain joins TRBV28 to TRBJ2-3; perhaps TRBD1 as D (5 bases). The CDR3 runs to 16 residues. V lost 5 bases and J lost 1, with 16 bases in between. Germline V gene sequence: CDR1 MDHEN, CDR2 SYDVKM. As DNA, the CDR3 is TGTGCCAGCAGTGGGGCTTCGGCGGACCGCACAGATACGCAGTATTTT. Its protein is CASSGASADRTDTQYF.

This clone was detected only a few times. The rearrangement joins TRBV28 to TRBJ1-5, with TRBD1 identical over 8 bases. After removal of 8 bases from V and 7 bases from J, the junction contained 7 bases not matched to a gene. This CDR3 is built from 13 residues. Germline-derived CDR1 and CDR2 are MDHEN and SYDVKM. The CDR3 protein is CASHTGQVQPQHF. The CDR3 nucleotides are TGTGCCAGCCACACGGGACAGGTCCAGCCCCAGCATTTT.